This TCR beta chain was identified in a study of T cell repertoires in cytomegalovirus infection. At the level of the study: Public signatures in TCR beta pointed to CMV infection and matching HLA type.

Study-level points and caveats: CMV carriers having the relevant HLA were flagged by cumulative public TCR beta family frequency.

This CDR3 is built from 15 residues. V dropped 4 bases and J dropped 3; count of bases not matched to a gene: 4. The germline V gene encodes CDR1 SGHTA and CDR2 FQGNSA. TCRdb reprocessed the reads with MiXCR, giving one entry per CDR3 protein. The sample records around 230,000 distinct CDR3 sequences, 6% to 8% being singletons. This clonotype occurred many times. Its cognate antigen is unknown. This rearrangement joins TRBV7-2 to TRBJ1-4; 8 bases are a match to TRBD1. The sample consisted of PBMCs. This TCR came from a human donor in good health (CMV status not recorded). Some clones in this sample may be carry-over from other donors' samples. CDR3 region: CASSSQGAANEKLFF. For the CDR3, the DNA is TGTGCCAGCAGCTCGCAGGGGGCGGCTAATGAAAAACTGTTTTTT.